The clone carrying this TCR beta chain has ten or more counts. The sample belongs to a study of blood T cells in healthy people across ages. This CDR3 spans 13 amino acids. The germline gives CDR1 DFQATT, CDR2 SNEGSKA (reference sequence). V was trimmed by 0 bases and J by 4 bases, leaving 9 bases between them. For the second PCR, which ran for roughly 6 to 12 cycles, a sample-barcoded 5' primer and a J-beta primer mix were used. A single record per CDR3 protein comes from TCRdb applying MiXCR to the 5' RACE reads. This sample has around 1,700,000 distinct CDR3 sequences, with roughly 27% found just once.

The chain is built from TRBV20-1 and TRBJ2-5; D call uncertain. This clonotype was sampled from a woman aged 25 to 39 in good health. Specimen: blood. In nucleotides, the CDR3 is TGCAGTGCTAGAGATCTGGAAGGAGAGACCCAGTACTTC. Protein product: CSARDLEGETQYF.